This TCR beta chain was observed in a study of blood T cell repertoires in COVID-19. The V end was cut by 3 bases, the J end by 4 bases, with 4 bases between. CDR3 length: 11 residues. Per germline, CDR1 MNHEY and CDR2 SMNVEV (reference sequence). Source study methods: The authors estimated nucleated cell counts from reference gene primer amplification. Profiling relied on immunoSEQ multiplex PCR, and the TCRdb table lists in-frame clones only, not all of them. V and J calls plus clone size are reproduced from that table; the DNA served to infer D and trimming. The data contain around 100,000 clones, 88% of them singletons.

The rearrangement uses TRBV27 and TRBJ2-7; D gene ambiguous. The TCR sequence derives from a human donor in a cohort sampled during active COVID-19. Material: peripheral blood. The CDR3 protein is CASSFGYEQYF. Here the CDR3 DNA reads TGTGCCAGCAGTTTCGGGTACGAGCAGTACTTC.